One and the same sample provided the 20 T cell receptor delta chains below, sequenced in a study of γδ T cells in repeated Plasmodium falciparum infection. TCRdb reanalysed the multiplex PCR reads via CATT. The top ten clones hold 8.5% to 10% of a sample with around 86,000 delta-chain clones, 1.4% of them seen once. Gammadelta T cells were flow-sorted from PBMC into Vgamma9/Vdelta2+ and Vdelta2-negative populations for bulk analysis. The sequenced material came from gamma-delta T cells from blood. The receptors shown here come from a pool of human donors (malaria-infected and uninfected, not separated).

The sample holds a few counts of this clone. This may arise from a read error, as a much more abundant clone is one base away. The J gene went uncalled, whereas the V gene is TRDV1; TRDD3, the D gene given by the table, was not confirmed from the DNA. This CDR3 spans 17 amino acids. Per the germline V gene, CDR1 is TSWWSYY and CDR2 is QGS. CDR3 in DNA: TGTGCTCTTGGGGATCAATGGGGGATACTCGGCACCGATAAACCCATCTTT. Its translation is CALGDQWGILGTDKPIF.

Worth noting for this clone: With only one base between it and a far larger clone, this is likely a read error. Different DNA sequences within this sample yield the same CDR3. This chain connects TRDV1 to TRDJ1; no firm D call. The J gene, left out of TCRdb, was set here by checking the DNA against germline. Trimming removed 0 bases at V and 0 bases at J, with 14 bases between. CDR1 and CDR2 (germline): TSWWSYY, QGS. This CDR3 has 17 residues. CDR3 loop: CALGELLYIPYTDKLIF. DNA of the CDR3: TGTGCTCTTGGGGAACTGTTATATATCCCGTACACCGATAAACTCATCTTT.

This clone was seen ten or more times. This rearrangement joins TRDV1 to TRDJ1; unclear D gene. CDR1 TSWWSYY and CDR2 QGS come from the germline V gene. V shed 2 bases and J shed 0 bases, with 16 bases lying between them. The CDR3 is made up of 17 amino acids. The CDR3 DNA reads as TGTGCTCTTGGGGAAGTGGGTCCCGGGCCGTACACCGATAAACTCATCTTT. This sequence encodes CALGEVGPGPYTDKLIF.

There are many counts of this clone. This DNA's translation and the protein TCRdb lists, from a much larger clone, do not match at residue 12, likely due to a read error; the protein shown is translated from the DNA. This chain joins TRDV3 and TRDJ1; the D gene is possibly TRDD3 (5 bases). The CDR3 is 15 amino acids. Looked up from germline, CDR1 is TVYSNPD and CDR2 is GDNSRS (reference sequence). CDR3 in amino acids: CAFYTDWNGTDRLIF. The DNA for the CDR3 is TGTGCCTTTTACACGGACTGGAATGGCACCGATAGACTCATCTTT.

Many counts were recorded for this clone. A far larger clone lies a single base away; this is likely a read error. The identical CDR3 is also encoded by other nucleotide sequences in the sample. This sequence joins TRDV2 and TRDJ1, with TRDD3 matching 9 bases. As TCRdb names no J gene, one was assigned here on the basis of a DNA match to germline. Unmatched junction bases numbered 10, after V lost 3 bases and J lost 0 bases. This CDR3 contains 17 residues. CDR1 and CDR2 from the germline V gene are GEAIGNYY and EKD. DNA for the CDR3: TGTGCCTGTGACTCATTACTGGGGGACACGTACACCGATAAACTCATCTTT. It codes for CACDSLLGDTYTDKLIF.

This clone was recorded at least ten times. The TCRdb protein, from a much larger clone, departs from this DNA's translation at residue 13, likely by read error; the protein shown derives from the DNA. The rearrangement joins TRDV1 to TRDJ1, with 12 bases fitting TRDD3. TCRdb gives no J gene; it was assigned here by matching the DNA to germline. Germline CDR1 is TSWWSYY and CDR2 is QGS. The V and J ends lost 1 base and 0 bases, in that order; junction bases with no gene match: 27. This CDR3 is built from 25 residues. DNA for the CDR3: TGTGCTCTTGGGGAACGTCATACCAGGTTTCGGCCACTTTACTGGGGGATACAGTACACCGATAAACTCATCTTT. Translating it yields CALGERHTRFRPLYWGIQYTDKLIF.

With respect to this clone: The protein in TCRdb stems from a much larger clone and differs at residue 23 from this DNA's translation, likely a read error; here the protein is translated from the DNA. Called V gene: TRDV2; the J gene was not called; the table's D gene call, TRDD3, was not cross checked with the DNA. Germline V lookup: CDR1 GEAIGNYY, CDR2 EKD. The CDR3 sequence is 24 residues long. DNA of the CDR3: TGTGCCTGTGACACTGGCCCTATTTCCGGCAAAGTACTGGGGGATACGCTAAACTCCGATAAACTCACCTTT. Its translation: CACDTGPISGKVLGDTLNSDKLTF.

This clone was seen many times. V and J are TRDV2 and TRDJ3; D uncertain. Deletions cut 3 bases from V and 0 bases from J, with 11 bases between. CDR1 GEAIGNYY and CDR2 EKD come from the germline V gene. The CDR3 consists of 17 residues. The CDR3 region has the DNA TGTGCCTGTGACCAGCGGGACTCCTCCTGGGACACCCGACAGATGTTTTTC. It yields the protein CACDQRDSSWDTRQMFF.

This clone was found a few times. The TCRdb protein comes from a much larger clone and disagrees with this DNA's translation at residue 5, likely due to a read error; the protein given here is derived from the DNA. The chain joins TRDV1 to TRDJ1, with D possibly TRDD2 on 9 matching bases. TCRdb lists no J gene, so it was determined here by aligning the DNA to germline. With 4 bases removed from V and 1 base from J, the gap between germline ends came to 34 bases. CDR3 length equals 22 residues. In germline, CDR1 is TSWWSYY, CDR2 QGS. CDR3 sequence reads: CALGVARPSYYYWGSPTDKLIF. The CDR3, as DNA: TGTGCTCTTGGGGTAGCAAGGCCTTCCTACTATTACTGGGGGTCCCCCACCGATAAACTCATCTTT.

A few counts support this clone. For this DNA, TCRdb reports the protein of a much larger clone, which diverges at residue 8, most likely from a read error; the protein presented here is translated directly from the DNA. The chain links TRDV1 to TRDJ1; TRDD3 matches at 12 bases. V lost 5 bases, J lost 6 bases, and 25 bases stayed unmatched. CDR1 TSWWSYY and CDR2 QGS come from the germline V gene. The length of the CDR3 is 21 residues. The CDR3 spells CALGSNQRAILRLGDTNKLIF. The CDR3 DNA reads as TGTGCTCTTGGGTCAAACCAGAGGGCAATCCTACGTCTGGGGGATACGAATAAACTCATCTTT.

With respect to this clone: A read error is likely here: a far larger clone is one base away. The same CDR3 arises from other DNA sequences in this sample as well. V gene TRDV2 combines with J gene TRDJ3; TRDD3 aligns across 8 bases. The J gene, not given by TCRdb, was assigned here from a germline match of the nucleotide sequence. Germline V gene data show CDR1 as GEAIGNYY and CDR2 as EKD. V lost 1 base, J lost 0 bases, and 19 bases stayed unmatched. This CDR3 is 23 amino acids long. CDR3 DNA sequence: TGTGCCTGTGACACACAGTTTAAAACTGGGGGTCCCAACAGCTCCTGGGACACCCGACAGATGTTTTTC. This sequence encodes CACDTQFKTGGPNSSWDTRQMFF.

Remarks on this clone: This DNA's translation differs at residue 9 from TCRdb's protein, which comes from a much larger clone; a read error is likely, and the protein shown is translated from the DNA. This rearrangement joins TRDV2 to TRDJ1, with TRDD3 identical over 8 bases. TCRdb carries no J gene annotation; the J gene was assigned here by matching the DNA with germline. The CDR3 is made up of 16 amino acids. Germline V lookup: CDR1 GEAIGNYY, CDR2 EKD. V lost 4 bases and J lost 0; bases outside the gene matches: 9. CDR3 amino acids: CACDPLLGAYTDKLIF. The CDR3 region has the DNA TGTGCCTGTGATCCCTTACTGGGGGCGTACACCGATAAACTCATCTTT.

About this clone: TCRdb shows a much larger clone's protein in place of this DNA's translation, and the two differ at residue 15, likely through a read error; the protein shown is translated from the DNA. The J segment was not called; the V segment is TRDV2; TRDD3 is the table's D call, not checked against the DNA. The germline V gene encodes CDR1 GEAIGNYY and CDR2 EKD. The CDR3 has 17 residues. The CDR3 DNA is TGTGCCTGTGACACCGGGGACTCCTCCTGGGACACCCGACAGGTGTTTTTC. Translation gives CACDTGDSSWDTRQVFF.

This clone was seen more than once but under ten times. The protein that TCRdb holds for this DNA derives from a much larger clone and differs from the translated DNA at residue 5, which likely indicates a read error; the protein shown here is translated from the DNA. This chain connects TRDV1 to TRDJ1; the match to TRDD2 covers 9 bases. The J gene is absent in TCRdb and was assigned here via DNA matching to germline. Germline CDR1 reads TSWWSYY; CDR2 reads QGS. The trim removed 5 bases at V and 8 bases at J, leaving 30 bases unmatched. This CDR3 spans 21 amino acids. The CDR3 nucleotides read TGTGCTCTTGGGCTAAAACCCGCCTTCCTACGGAGGGGGGCCCGTACTGGAAAACTCATCTTT. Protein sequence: CALGLKPAFLRRGARTGKLIF.

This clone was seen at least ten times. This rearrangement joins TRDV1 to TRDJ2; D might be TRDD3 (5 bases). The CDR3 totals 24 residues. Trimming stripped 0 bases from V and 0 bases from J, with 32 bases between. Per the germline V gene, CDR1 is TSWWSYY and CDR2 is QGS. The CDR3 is CALGELDCASFHSGRRALTAQLFF. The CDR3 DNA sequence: TGTGCTCTTGGGGAACTAGATTGCGCCTCATTCCATTCGGGGAGAAGAGCTTTGACAGCACAACTCTTCTTT.

The DNA for the CDR3 is TGTGCTCTTGGGGAACTCCCCTTTCCTGGGGTTCTGTACACCGATAAACTCATCTTT. This encodes CALGELPFPGVLYTDKLIF. The V and J genes are TRDV1 and TRDJ1, with D possibly TRDD3 on 6 matching bases. The J gene was missing in TCRdb and was found by matching the end of the DNA to germline. CDR1 is TSWWSYY and CDR2 is QGS in the germline V gene. V was pared by 0 bases and J by 0 bases, with 20 bases between. The CDR3 has 19 residues.

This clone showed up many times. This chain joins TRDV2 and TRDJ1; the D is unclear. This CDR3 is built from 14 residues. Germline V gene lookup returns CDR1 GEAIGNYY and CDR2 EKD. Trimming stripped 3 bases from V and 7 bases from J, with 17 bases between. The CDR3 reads CACDGLGREGKLIF. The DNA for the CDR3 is TGTGCCTGTGACGGACTAGGGAGGGAAGGTAAACTCATCTTT.

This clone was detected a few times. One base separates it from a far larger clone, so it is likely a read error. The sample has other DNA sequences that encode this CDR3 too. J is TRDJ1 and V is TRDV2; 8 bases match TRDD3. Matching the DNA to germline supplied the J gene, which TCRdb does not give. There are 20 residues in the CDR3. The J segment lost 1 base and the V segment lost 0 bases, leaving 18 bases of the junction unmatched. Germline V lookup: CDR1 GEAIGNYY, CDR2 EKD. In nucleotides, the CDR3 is TGTGCCTGTGACACCGTAGTTGCGACTGGGGGGCCGCGGGGCACCGATAAACTCATCTTT. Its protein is CACDTVVATGGPRGTDKLIF.

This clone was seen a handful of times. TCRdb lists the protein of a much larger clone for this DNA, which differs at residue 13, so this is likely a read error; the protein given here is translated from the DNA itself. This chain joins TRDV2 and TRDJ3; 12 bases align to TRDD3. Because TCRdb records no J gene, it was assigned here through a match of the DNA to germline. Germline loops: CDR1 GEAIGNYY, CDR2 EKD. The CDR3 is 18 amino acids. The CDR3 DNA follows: TGTGCCTGTGACAATACTGGGGGATACTCCTGGGACGCCCGACAGATGTTTTTC. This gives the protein CACDNTGGYSWDARQMFF.

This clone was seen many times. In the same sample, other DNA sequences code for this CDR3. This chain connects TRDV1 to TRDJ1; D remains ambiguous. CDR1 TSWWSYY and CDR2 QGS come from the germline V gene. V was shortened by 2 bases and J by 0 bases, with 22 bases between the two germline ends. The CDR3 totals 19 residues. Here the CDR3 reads CALGEVPIRLPIHTDKLIF. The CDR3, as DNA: TGTGCTCTTGGGGAAGTTCCCATTCGACTCCCTATTCACACCGATAAACTCATCTTT.